This T cell receptor (beta chain) derives from a study of T cell repertoires in cytomegalovirus infection. Study at large: Recently described HLA-C-restricted plus well-studied HLA-B-restricted CMV epitopes were used. Study results and caveats: Individuals carrying CMV plus the relevant HLA were identified by cumulative frequency of public TCR beta families. Ex vivo, HLA-C-restricted CMV-specific TCR beta clonotypes prevailed over the rest of the response.

Germline-derived CDR1 and CDR2 are SGHVS and FNYEAQ. Trimming took 4 bases from V and 2 from J, leaving 12 bases between them. CDR3 length: 14 residues. This clonotype has more than one count but fewer than ten. The target antigen is unknown. TCRdb itself ran the reads through MiXCR, one entry per CDR3 protein. The table shows 700,000 to 950,000 distinct CDR3 sequences, with 30% to 35% occurring only once. This clonotype was sampled from a human donor in good health (CMV status not recorded). Some clones in this sample may be carry-over from other donors' samples. Sequences were derived from cultured CD8+ T cells from PBMCs, sampled from culture after CMV antigen stimulation. The chain is built from TRBV7-6 and TRBJ2-7; D might be TRBD2 (6 bases). CDR3 nucleotides: TGTGCCAGCAGCTCACCCGGGGAGGCCTACGAGCAGTACTTC. Translating it yields CASSSPGEAYEQYF.